The 30 T cell receptor beta chains presented below share a single source sample, sequenced in a study of cytomegalovirus exposure and HLA in healthy donors. The PCR was carried out with 60 Vbeta primers and 13 Jbeta primers. Assay: immunoSEQ multiplex PCR; the TCRdb copy retains only in-frame clones and omits some. The table includes about 190,000 clones, roughly four fifths detected once. The sequenced material came from PBMCs. Every receptor here comes from a man in his late teens or twenties in good health and CMV-seronegative.

This chain links TRBV7-2 with TRBJ2-7, with TRBD2 as a possible D gene (7 bases). This CDR3 has 14 amino acids. CDR1 is SGHTA and CDR2 is FQGNSA in the germline V gene. V lost 3 bases to trimming and J lost 3 bases, with 12 bases between them. The CDR3: CASSLGGRDYEQYF. The CDR3 DNA sequence: TGTGCCAGCAGCTTGGGGGGGCGCGACTACGAGCAGTACTTC.

V gene TRBV18 combines with J gene TRBJ1-5; no firm D call. CDR3 size: 15 residues. V gave up 2 bases and J gave up 0 bases, with 8 bases separating them. Germline values: CDR1 KGHSH, CDR2 LQKENI. The CDR3 sequence: CASSPADNSNQPQHF. The CDR3, as DNA: TGTGCCAGCTCACCAGCTGACAATAGCAATCAGCCCCAGCATTTT.

The chain links TRBV5-5 to TRBJ1-1; D is unclear. The CDR3 spans 15 residues. From germline, CDR1 is SGHKS and CDR2 YYEKEE (reference sequence). Trimming removed 1 base from V and 4 bases from J, with 14 bases in between. CDR3 sequence reads: CASSLSGGGSTEAFF. Here the CDR3 DNA reads TGTGCCAGCAGCTTGAGTGGAGGAGGTAGCACTGAAGCTTTCTTT. Looking up the rest from reference TRBV5-5 and TRBJ1-1 gives the full variable domain: DAGVTQSPTHLIKTRGQQVTLRCSPISGHKSVSWYQQVLGQGPQFIFQYYEKEERGRGNFPDRFSARQFPNYSSELNVNALLLGDSALYLCASSLSGGGSTEAFFGQGTRLTVV.

This clone was counted between two and nine times. The chain is built from TRBV4-2 and TRBJ2-6; 7 bases are a match to TRBD1. The germline V gene encodes CDR1 LGHNA and CDR2 YNFKEQ. The CDR3 loop spans 17 amino acids. V gave up 4 bases and J gave up 0 bases; unmatched junction bases: 6. CDR3 residues: CASSLPQGRSGANVLTF. The CDR3 DNA sequence: TGTGCCAGCAGCCTTCCACAGGGGCGCTCTGGGGCCAACGTCCTGACTTTC.

The V gene is TRBV6-5, the J gene TRBJ2-1; perhaps TRBD2 as D (5 bases). V lost 6 bases and J 3 bases, leaving 9 bases between the germline ends. The CDR3 runs to 13 residues. Germline V gene lookup returns CDR1 MNHEY and CDR2 SVGAGI. The CDR3 nucleotides are TGTGCCAGCAGCCCCCGGGGCTACAATGAGCAGTTCTTC. Protein: CASSPRGYNEQFF.

This chain connects TRBV7-9 to TRBJ2-1, with TRBD2 identical over 8 bases. CDR3 length: 16 residues. The trim removed 7 bases at V and 0 bases at J, leaving 8 bases unmatched. Germline V gene sequence: CDR1 SEHNR, CDR2 FQNEAQ (reference sequence). The CDR3 sequence: CASNGAGGFSYNEQFF. The CDR3 coding sequence is TGTGCCAGCAACGGGGCGGGGGGTTTCTCCTACAATGAGCAGTTCTTC. Drawing the rest from reference TRBV7-9 and TRBJ2-1, the complete variable domain is DTGVSQNPRHKITKRGQNVTFRCDPISEHNRLYWYRQTLGQGPEFLTYFQNEAQLEKSRLLSDRFSAERPKGSFSTLEIQRTEQGDSAMYLCASNGAGGFSYNEQFFGPGTRLTVL.

The chain carries TRBV5-6 and TRBJ1-2, with TRBD1 matching over 8 bases. The V gene's germline CDR1 is SGHDT and CDR2 YYEEEE. The V gene end was trimmed by 6 bases and the J gene end by 7 bases; junction bases not matched to a gene: 11. The CDR3 has 14 amino acids. The CDR3 sequence: CASNRRDRGRGYTF. In DNA, the CDR3 is TGTGCCAGCAACCGACGAGACAGGGGACGTGGCTACACCTTC.

The J gene is TRBJ2-2, the V gene TRBV29-1, with D tentatively TRBD1 (6 bases). V dropped 7 bases and J dropped 6 bases, with 12 bases sitting between them. This CDR3 is built from 12 residues. Germline-derived CDR1 and CDR2 are SQVTM and ANQGSEA. The CDR3 DNA reads TGCAGCGCAACGACAGGAGCCGGGGAGCTGTTTTTT. This codes for CSATTGAGELFF.

The V and J genes are TRBV11-2 and TRBJ1-1, with D perhaps TRBD1 (5 bases). Trimming shortened V by 3 bases and J by 11 bases, and 13 bases separated the two germline ends. The CDR3 sequence is 12 residues long. Germline lookup yields CDR1 SGHAT and CDR2 FQNNGV. The CDR3 is CASSFRGVRAFF. The CDR3 DNA reads TGTGCCAGCAGCTTCCGGGGGGTGCGGGCTTTCTTT.

V gene TRBV7-3 combines with J gene TRBJ1-1; D might be TRBD1 (5 bases). V was trimmed by 2 bases and J by 4 bases, leaving 8 bases between them. The CDR3 length is 13 residues. The V gene's germline CDR1 is SGHTA and CDR2 FQGTGA. The DNA for the CDR3 is TGTGCCAGCAGCTTAGGGGGAGGCACTGAAGCTTTCTTT. Amino acids: CASSLGGGTEAFF.

The chain employs TRBV19 and TRBJ2-1, with 9 bases matching TRBD2. Trimming at V came to 10 bases and at J to 7 bases, leaving 14 bases not matched to a gene. In germline, CDR1 is LNHDA, CDR2 SQIVND (reference sequence). The CDR3 loop spans 15 amino acids. The CDR3 DNA is TGTGCCATCGAATCCGGAGCGGGAGGTCGTAATGAGCAGTTCTTC. Protein product: CAIESGAGGRNEQFF.

CDR3 residues: CASSQTGGAYEQYF. The CDR3 DNA sequence: TGTGCCAGCAGCCAAACAGGTGGGGCCTACGAGCAGTACTTC. The chain joins TRBV14 to TRBJ2-7; D may be TRBD1 (5 bases). Trimming removed 2 bases from V and 2 bases from J, with 10 bases in between. There are 14 residues in the CDR3. CDR1 is SGHDN, CDR2 FVKESK, per germline.

This chain joins TRBV30 and TRBJ2-3; maybe TRBD2 (5 bases). The CDR3 is made up of 12 amino acids. V was pared by 5 bases and J by 6 bases, with 12 bases between. The germline CDR1 and CDR2 sequences are GTSNPN and SVGIG (reference sequence). Here the CDR3 DNA reads TGTGCCTGGGGCAGGACTGACGATACGCAGTATTTT. The encoded protein is CAWGRTDDTQYF.

V usage is TRBV7-8 and J usage is TRBJ2-5; 8 bases agree with TRBD2. In germline, CDR1 is SGHVS, CDR2 FQNEAQ. The J segment lost 6 bases and the V segment lost 5 bases, leaving 26 bases of the junction unmatched. There are 20 residues in the CDR3. CDR3 residues: CASSLLRGLAGDRGKKTQYF. CDR3 nucleotide sequence: TGTGCCAGCAGCCTCCTCCGTGGGCTAGCGGGCGACCGGGGAAAGAAGACCCAGTACTTC. The full variable domain, completed using reference TRBV7-8 and TRBJ2-5, is GAGVSQSPRYKVAKRGQDVALRCDPISGHVSLFWYQQALGQGPEFLTYFQNEAQLDKSGLPSDRFFAERPEGSVSTLKIQRTQQEDSAVYLCASSLLRGLAGDRGKKTQYFGPGTRLLVL.

V gene TRBV11-2 combines with J gene TRBJ1-2; D gene unclear. Germline loops: CDR1 SGHAT, CDR2 FQNNGV. V lost 1 base and J 2 bases, leaving 20 bases between the germline ends. This CDR3 has 18 amino acids. The CDR3 is CASSLGRSHGWANYGYTF. CDR3 in DNA: TGTGCCAGCAGCTTAGGCCGCAGCCACGGTTGGGCCAACTATGGCTACACCTTC.

V and J are TRBV28 and TRBJ2-7; TRBD1 agrees at 8 bases. In germline, CDR1 is MDHEN, CDR2 SYDVKM. This CDR3 contains 14 residues. Germline trimming cut 3 bases from V and 7 bases from J; bases unmatched to any gene: 8. This CDR3 reads CASSFVGTGREQYF. In DNA form, the CDR3 reads TGTGCCAGCAGTTTTGTAGGGACAGGTCGGGAGCAGTACTTC. Based on the CDR3 plus reference TRBV28 and TRBJ2-7, the full variable domain is DVKVTQSSRYLVKRTGEKVFLECVQDMDHENMFWYRQDPGLGLRLIYFSYDVKMKEKGDIPEGYSVSREKKERFSLILESASTNQTSMYLCASSFVGTGREQYFGPGTRLTVT.

The chain carries TRBV30 and TRBJ2-7; a possible D gene is TRBD2 (5 bases). Trimming cost V 3 bases and J 5 bases, with 23 bases left between them. CDR3 size: 16 residues. The germline CDR1 and CDR2 sequences are GTSNPN and SVGIG (reference sequence). The chain's CDR3 is CAWRSRATAHGDEQYF. For the CDR3, the DNA is TGTGCCTGGAGGTCGCGAGCAACGGCCCACGGGGACGAGCAGTACTTC.

The chain is built from TRBV27 and TRBJ1-4; no definite D call. CDR3 length equals 15 residues. Trimming shortened V by 4 bases and J by 7 bases, and 16 bases separated the two germline ends. CDR1 is MNHEY, CDR2 SMNVEV, per germline (reference sequence). The CDR3 coding sequence is TGTGCCAGCAGTTCCCCGGGGAGGGAAGGTGAAAAACTGTTTTTT. It yields the protein CASSSPGREGEKLFF.

This chain links TRBV29-1 with TRBJ2-1, with TRBD1 matching over 7 bases. CDR1 is SQVTM, CDR2 ANQGSEA, per germline. The trim removed 4 bases at V and 8 bases at J, leaving 5 bases unmatched. The CDR3 has 12 amino acids. The CDR3 bases are TGCAGCGTTGGAACAGGGGATCATGAGCAGTTCTTC. Amino acids: CSVGTGDHEQFF.

The V and J genes are TRBV9 and TRBJ1-6; D remains unclear. The germline gives CDR1 SGDLS, CDR2 YYNGEE. Between the trimmed V and J ends, which lost 3 bases and 8 bases, there was a span of 9 bases. The CDR3 loop spans 13 amino acids. The CDR3 nucleotides are TGTGCCAGCAGCGCGAGGCTTGATTCACCCCTCCACTTT. The encoded protein is CASSARLDSPLHF.

The V and J genes are TRBV5-5 and TRBJ2-7; tentatively, D is TRBD2 (7 bases). V shed 0 bases and J shed 3 bases, with 19 bases lying between them. This CDR3 contains 17 residues. Per germline, CDR1 SGHKS and CDR2 YYEKEE (reference sequence). CDR3 in amino acids: CASSLEGGGPKNYEQYF. CDR3 DNA sequence: TGTGCCAGCAGCTTGGAGGGAGGGGGGCCAAAAAACTACGAGCAGTACTTC.

V and J are TRBV7-2 and TRBJ2-1, with D tentatively TRBD2 (5 bases). V was pared by 6 bases and J by 8 bases, with 20 bases between. Germline CDR1 and CDR2: SGHTA and FQGNSA. The CDR3 totals 15 residues. The CDR3 bases are TGTGCCAGCAGACGAGGTGTTGCTCCCGGGGATGAGCAGTTCTTC. Encoded protein: CASRRGVAPGDEQFF.

This clone has just one count. V and J are TRBV10-3 and TRBJ2-3; D ambiguous. V was shortened by 8 bases and J by 0 bases, with 15 bases between the two germline ends. The CDR3 loop spans 15 amino acids. Germline assignment: CDR1 ENHRY and CDR2 SYGVKD. The CDR3 DNA sequence: TGTGCCATCGCTGAGCGTTCCTCTAGCACAGATACGCAGTATTTT. It codes for CAIAERSSSTDTQYF.

This clone was observed a handful of times. Here the CDR3 DNA reads TGTGCCAGCAGCTTGGAAATTCGTCGACACCCCTCCTACGAGCAGTACTTC. Translating it yields CASSLEIRRHPSYEQYF. The V call is TRBV5-5, the J call TRBJ2-7, with D unclear. This CDR3 comprises 17 residues. Trimming left V 0 bases short and J 0 bases short, with 16 bases between. Germline CDR1 SGHKS, CDR2 YYEKEE (reference sequence). The entire variable domain, with the rest obtained from reference TRBV5-5 and TRBJ2-7, is as follows: DAGVTQSPTHLIKTRGQQVTLRCSPISGHKSVSWYQQVLGQGPQFIFQYYEKEERGRGNFPDRFSARQFPNYSSELNVNALLLGDSALYLCASSLEIRRHPSYEQYFGPGTRLTVT.

V and J are TRBV6-6 and TRBJ2-7; 8 bases match TRBD1. J lost 4 bases, V lost 5 bases, and 4 bases had no gene match. Germline V gene data show CDR1 as MNHNY and CDR2 as SVGAGI (reference sequence). This CDR3 is built from 13 residues. Here the CDR3 reads CASSNGQGYEQYF. The CDR3 region has the DNA TGTGCCAGCAGTAACGGACAGGGATACGAGCAGTACTTC.

The chain uses TRBV28 and TRBJ2-3; D is possibly TRBD2 (5 bases). The germline V gene has CDR1 MDHEN and CDR2 SYDVKM. The V and J ends lost 8 bases and 0 bases respectively, with 15 bases between them. The CDR3 sequence is 15 residues long. The CDR3 reads CASAQEVTSTDTQYF. In DNA, the CDR3 is TGTGCCAGCGCCCAGGAGGTTACTAGCACAGATACGCAGTATTTT.

Here the CDR3 reads CASSLNIDSRYTF. CDR3 DNA sequence: TGTGCCAGCAGCTTGAATATAGACAGTCGCTACACCTTC. The genes are TRBV7-9 and TRBJ1-2, with a tentative D call TRBD1 (5 bases). CDR1 and CDR2 from the germline V gene are SEHNR and FQNEAQ (reference sequence). The CDR3 length is 13 residues. V was pared by 3 bases and J by 9 bases, with 14 bases between.

This clone was seen a few times. The chain joins TRBV9 to TRBJ2-3, with 7 bases lining up with TRBD2. Germline trimming cut 0 bases from V and 0 bases from J; bases unmatched to any gene: 4. The CDR3 is made up of 16 amino acids. Looked up from germline, CDR1 is SGDLS and CDR2 is YYNGEE. CDR3 protein: CASSVGDSGSTDTQYF. CDR3 nucleotides: TGTGCCAGCAGCGTAGGCGATAGCGGGAGCACAGATACGCAGTATTTT.

CDR3 region: CASSPIGTASGNTIYF. The CDR3 nucleotides are TGTGCCAGCAGCCCGATCGGGACAGCGTCTGGAAACACCATATATTTT. This chain connects TRBV9 to TRBJ1-3; TRBD1 agrees at 7 bases. Germline loops: CDR1 SGDLS, CDR2 YYNGEE. The V and J ends lost 4 bases and 1 base, in that order; junction bases with no gene match: 8. CDR3 size: 16 residues.

The rearrangement uses TRBV5-1 and TRBJ2-1, with TRBD2 matching over 9 bases. The V gene's germline CDR1 is SGHRS and CDR2 YFSETQ. The junction had 13 bases not matched to a gene; V was cut back by 3 bases and J by 6 bases. The CDR3 consists of 17 residues. CDR3 protein: CASSWGLGGRDGNEQFF. The CDR3 DNA follows: TGCGCCAGCAGCTGGGGACTGGGCGGGAGGGATGGCAATGAGCAGTTCTTC.